This T cell receptor (beta chain) stems from a study of PD-L1 blockade in urothelial cancer. Study in general: Atezolizumab was started by patients in 2014 at 1,200 mg intravenously every 3 weeks. Patients had received 0 to 3 prior chemotherapy regimens.

Germline assignment: CDR1 KGHSH and CDR2 LQKENI. The CDR3 totals 15 residues. The V segment lost 8 bases and the J segment 0 bases; nucleotides outside the gene matches: 6. Time point denoted: pretreatment peripheral blood. Assay: immunoSEQ multiplex PCR; the TCRdb copy retains only in-frame clones and omits some. In the table there are 45,000 to 65,000 clones, about 85% of which are singletons. This TCR derives from a man in his 70s with urothelial cancer. The V call is TRBV18, the J call TRBJ2-1; 8 bases match TRBD2. Sequences were derived from PBMCs, sampled around atezolizumab (anti-PD-L1) treatment. CDR3 amino acids: CASAPGRDSYNEQFF. DNA for the CDR3: TGTGCCAGCGCTCCCGGGAGGGACTCCTACAATGAGCAGTTCTTC.